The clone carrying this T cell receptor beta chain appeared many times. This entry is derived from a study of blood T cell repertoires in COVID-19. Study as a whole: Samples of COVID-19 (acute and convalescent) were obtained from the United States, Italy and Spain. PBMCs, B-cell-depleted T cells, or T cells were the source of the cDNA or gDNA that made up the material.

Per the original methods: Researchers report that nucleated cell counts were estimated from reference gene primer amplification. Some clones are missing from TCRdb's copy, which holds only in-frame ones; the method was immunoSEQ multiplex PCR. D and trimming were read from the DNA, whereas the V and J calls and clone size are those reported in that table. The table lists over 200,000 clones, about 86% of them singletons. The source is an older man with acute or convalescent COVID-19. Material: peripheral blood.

The CDR3 DNA reads as TGTGCCAGCAGCTTTGGAAAAAGGGGGCGCGAGGTGGAGACGCAGTATTTT. Its protein product is CASSFGKRGREVETQYF. This rearrangement joins TRBV11-2 to TRBJ2-3; 7 bases agree with TRBD1. The germline CDR1 and CDR2 sequences are SGHAT and FQNNGV. The V gene end was trimmed by 3 bases and the J gene end by 9 bases; junction bases not matched to a gene: 18. The CDR3 runs to 17 residues.